This is a list of T cell receptor beta chains from one sample in a study of blood T cell repertoires in COVID-19. Produced via immunoSEQ multiplex PCR; TCRdb's table is partial and in-frame only. This sample yields some 250,000 clones, of which around 81% are seen a single time; over 2.5% belongs to the top ten. Sequencing was done on a sample of peripheral blood. Source of these receptors: an older woman with active or convalescent COVID-19. Each CDR3 is given with its conserved first and last residue. A D gene is named only where the DNA matches it firmly. Rows give clone size only sometimes, using once, few, many, or a class for an expanded clone.

length: 13
J: TRBJ1-6
size: -
V: TRBV19
D: -
CDR3: CASSSRDNSPLHF
DNA: TGTGCCAGTAGTAGTCGGGATAATTCACCCCTCCACTTT

length: 16
J: TRBJ2-2
size: -
V: TRBV6-5
D: TRBD2
CDR3: CASSYSVGLGTGELFF
DNA: TGTGCCAGCAGTTACTCAGTAGGACTAGGCACCGGGGAGCTGTTTTTT

length: 16
J: TRBJ2-5
size: once
V: TRBV7-8
D: TRBD2
CDR3: CASSRSRAGGRETQYF
DNA: TGTGCCAGCAGCCGCTCAAGAGCGGGGGGGCGAGAGACCCAGTACTTC

length: 14
J: TRBJ1-1
size: -
V: TRBV3-1/TRBV3-2
D: -
CDR3: CASSQVAGGAEAFF
DNA: TGTGCCAGCAGCCAAGTAGCGGGGGGCGCTGAAGCTTTCTTT

length: 13
J: TRBJ2-1
size: few
V: TRBV11-2
D: TRBD2
CDR3: CAASGLAENEQFF
DNA: TGTGCAGCCAGTGGACTAGCGGAGAATGAGCAGTTCTTC

length: 14
J: TRBJ1-2
size: once
V: TRBV5-6
D: TRBD1
CDR3: CASSSTGANYGYTF
DNA: TGTGCCAGCAGCTCGACAGGGGCTAACTATGGCTACACCTTC

length: 15
J: TRBJ2-5
size: -
V: TRBV5-4
D: -
CDR3: CASSKHGGLQETQYF
DNA: TGTGCCAGCAGCAAGCACGGGGGACTCCAAGAGACCCAGTACTTC

length: 15
J: TRBJ2-7
size: -
V: TRBV10-2
D: -
CDR3: CAADSVTGSIYEQYF
DNA: TGCGCCGCAGATAGTGTCACAGGTTCGATTTACGAGCAGTACTTC

length: 16
J: TRBJ2-3
size: -
V: TRBV10-3
D: TRBD2
CDR3: CAISPIRRGGSDTQYF
DNA: TGTGCCATCAGTCCCATAAGGCGGGGGGGCTCAGATACGCAGTATTTT

length: 18
J: TRBJ1-4
size: -
V: TRBV2
D: TRBD1
CDR3: CASSARDSLLATNEKLFF
DNA: TGTGCCAGCAGTGCCCGGGACAGTCTTCTCGCAACTAATGAAAAACTGTTTTTT

length: 13
J: TRBJ1-1
size: -
V: TRBV19
D: -
CDR3: CASTRTTNTEAFF
DNA: TGTGCCAGTACAAGGACAACGAACACTGAAGCTTTCTTT

length: 12
J: TRBJ1-1
size: -
V: TRBV29-1
D: TRBD1
CDR3: CSMTGGLTEAFF
DNA: TGCAGCATGACAGGGGGTCTCACTGAAGCTTTCTTT

length: 14
J: TRBJ1-1
size: -
V: TRBV5-1
D: -
CDR3: CASSRFGREEGAFF
DNA: TGCGCCAGCAGCCGTTTCGGTAGGGAGGAGGGAGCTTTCTTT

length: 15
J: TRBJ1-4
size: -
V: TRBV27
D: -
CDR3: CASSLRGFSSEKLFF
DNA: TGTGCCAGCAGTCTACGCGGGTTTAGCAGTGAAAAACTGTTTTTT

length: 17
J: TRBJ2-3
size: -
V: TRBV4-3
D: -
CDR3: CASSQGQPAQTTDTQYF
DNA: TGCGCCAGCAGCCAAGGTCAACCAGCGCAGACCACAGATACGCAGTATTTT

length: 13
J: TRBJ1-5
size: -
V: TRBV5-1
D: -
CDR3: CASSLFPGEPQHF
DNA: TGCGCCAGCAGCCTGTTTCCGGGGGAGCCCCAGCATTTT

length: 15
J: TRBJ1-1
size: -
V: TRBV9
D: -
CDR3: CASSPEVWGGTEAFF
DNA: TGTGCCAGCAGCCCAGAGGTCTGGGGAGGGACTGAAGCTTTCTTT

length: 15
J: TRBJ2-1
size: -
V: TRBV5-1
D: TRBD2
CDR3: CASSPGLAGPNEQFF
DNA: TGCGCCAGCAGCCCGGGACTAGCGGGGCCCAATGAGCAGTTCTTC

length: 16
J: TRBJ1-3
size: -
V: TRBV2
D: -
CDR3: CASSTRLTGIRNTIYF
DNA: TGTGCCAGCAGTACTCGCCTAACAGGGATTAGAAACACCATATATTTT

length: 14
J: TRBJ2-1
size: -
V: TRBV6-6
D: TRBD1
CDR3: CASSYPPADRGQFF
DNA: TGTGCCAGCAGTTACCCGCCAGCCGACAGGGGGCAGTTCTTC

length: 18
J: TRBJ2-7
size: -
V: TRBV5-6
D: -
CDR3: CASAPTRGMLYSSYEQYF
DNA: TGTGCCAGCGCTCCCACAAGGGGAATGTTATATAGCTCCTACGAGCAGTACTTC

length: 16
J: TRBJ1-4
size: once
V: TRBV9
D: TRBD1
CDR3: CASSPSPGQSNEKLFF
DNA: TGTGCCAGCAGCCCCTCTCCGGGACAGTCTAATGAAAAACTGTTTTTT

length: 14
J: TRBJ2-3
size: many
V: TRBV4-1
D: -
CDR3: CASNTPAITDTQYF
DNA: TGCGCCAGCAATACTCCTGCAATCACAGATACGCAGTATTTT

length: 15
J: TRBJ1-2
size: few
V: TRBV6-5
D: TRBD1
CDR3: CASSYARQGASGYTF
DNA: TGTGCCAGCAGTTACGCGAGACAGGGGGCGAGTGGCTACACCTTC

length: 15
J: TRBJ2-7
size: few
V: TRBV4-1
D: TRBD1
CDR3: CASSQADRDGVEQYF
DNA: TGCGCCAGCAGCCAAGCGGACAGGGACGGGGTCGAGCAGTACTTC

length: 14
J: TRBJ2-1
size: once
V: TRBV2
D: TRBD1
CDR3: CASCPGTGHNEQFF
DNA: TGTGCCAGTTGTCCTGGGACAGGCCACAATGAGCAGTTCTTC

length: 12
J: TRBJ2-7
size: -
V: TRBV25-1
D: -
CDR3: CASSGDSYEQYF
DNA: TGTGCCAGCAGTGGAGACTCCTACGAGCAGTACTTC

length: 12
J: TRBJ2-3
size: -
V: TRBV9
D: -
CDR3: CASTTGTDTQYF
DNA: TGTGCCAGCACCACAGGGACAGATACGCAGTATTTT

length: 13
J: TRBJ2-1
size: -
V: TRBV6-5
D: TRBD2
CDR3: CASGASGGAEQFF
DNA: TGTGCCAGCGGGGCTAGCGGGGGGGCGGAGCAGTTCTTC

length: 12
J: TRBJ1-1
size: once
V: TRBV5-6
D: -
CDR3: CASSASVTEAFF
DNA: TGTGCCAGCAGTGCGTCGGTCACTGAAGCTTTCTTT

length: 15
J: TRBJ1-1
size: -
V: TRBV7-3
D: -
CDR3: CASSSGGTGFTEAFF
DNA: TGTGCCAGCAGCTCCGGAGGGACCGGGTTCACTGAAGCTTTCTTT

length: 16
J: TRBJ2-2
size: -
V: TRBV4-2
D: -
CDR3: CASSQSPGLNTGELFF
DNA: TGTGCCAGCAGCCAGAGCCCGGGACTCAACACCGGGGAGCTGTTTTTT

length: 17
J: TRBJ1-1
size: -
V: TRBV2
D: -
CDR3: CASSDNLGRTADTEAFF
DNA: TGTGCCAGCAGTGACAACCTCGGGAGGACAGCCGACACTGAAGCTTTCTTT

length: 17
J: TRBJ2-4
size: -
V: TRBV9
D: -
CDR3: CASSVEGTSLAKNIQYF
DNA: TGTGCCAGCAGCGTAGAAGGGACTTCTCTAGCCAAAAACATTCAGTACTTC

length: 14
J: TRBJ2-7
size: -
V: TRBV7-8
D: TRBD1
CDR3: CASSLDRTGTEQYF
DNA: TGTGCCAGCAGCTTAGACAGGACAGGGACCGAGCAGTACTTC

length: 16
J: TRBJ2-1
size: few
V: TRBV6-4
D: -
CDR3: CASSDSRGASYNEQFF
DNA: TGTGCCAGCAGTGACTCCCGTGGGGCTTCCTACAATGAGCAGTTCTTC

length: 16
J: TRBJ2-7
size: -
V: TRBV2
D: -
CDR3: CASSELGRAVGNEQYF
DNA: TGTGCCAGCAGTGAATTGGGCAGGGCTGTTGGAAACGAGCAGTACTTC